These T cell receptor beta chains were read from a single sample in a study of blood T cell repertoires in COVID-19. Measured with immunoSEQ multiplex PCR; TCRdb has only the in-frame clones, and not every one. Counted here are some 66,000 clones, roughly 82% occurring once; the ten biggest clones make up 6.6%. The source material was peripheral blood. The receptors come from a man in his fifties or sixties with acute or convalescent COVID-19. Each CDR3 is given with its conserved first and last residue. D genes are given only for firm matches. Clone size is not always given. Where it is, it says once, few, many or a class for expanded clones.

d_call,j_call,clone_size,v_call,cdr3_nt,cdr3_aa
NA,TRBJ1-4,NA,TRBV7-9,TGTGCCAGCAGCTTAGGAGGATCCGCACCTAATGAAAAACTGTTTTTT,CASSLGGSAPNEKLFF
NA,TRBJ1-5,NA,TRBV3-1/TRBV3-2,TGTGCCAGCAGTTCTAGGGACACCGATAGCAATCAGCCCCAGCATTTT,CASSSRDTDSNQPQHF
TRBD1,TRBJ2-3,once,TRBV27,TGTGCCAGCAGGGAACCCGGGACAGGGCTAAATACGCAGTATTTT,CASREPGTGLNTQYF
NA,TRBJ2-2,NA,TRBV5-4,TGTGCCAGCAGCTACAGGGAGGGGACCGGGGAGCTGTTTTTT,CASSYREGTGELFF
TRBD1,TRBJ2-7,NA,TRBV10-3,TGTGCCATCTGGGACAGGGGATACTACGAGCAGTACTTC,CAIWDRGYYEQYF
NA,TRBJ2-1,NA,TRBV7-9,TGTGCCAGCAGCACCCGACGGGATGGCTCCTACAATGAGCAGTTCTTC,CASSTRRDGSYNEQFF
TRBD1,TRBJ1-5,few,TRBV6-1,TGTGCCAGCAGTGGTGCCGTCGGGACAGGTAGCAATCAGCCCCAGCATTTT,CASSGAVGTGSNQPQHF
TRBD1,TRBJ2-7,once,TRBV6-5,TGTGCCAGCAGTTACGGCGACAGGGGCGCCTACGAGCAGTACTTC,CASSYGDRGAYEQYF
NA,TRBJ2-6,NA,TRBV6-2/TRBV6-3,TGTGCCAGCAGTCCCATAGTTACTGGGGCCAACGTCCTGACTTTC,CASSPIVTGANVLTF
TRBD1,TRBJ1-1,NA,TRBV30,TGTGCCTGGAGTGGCACCCGGGACAGGGGGTTTTACACTGAAGCTTTCTTT,CAWSGTRDRGFYTEAFF
NA,TRBJ1-1,NA,TRBV27,TGTGCCAGCAGTCGACAGGAGAACACTGAAGCTTTCTTT,CASSRQENTEAFF
TRBD1,TRBJ1-4,NA,TRBV19,TGTGCCAGTAGTATGGCAGGGGGATTTAATGAAAAACTGTTTTTT,CASSMAGGFNEKLFF
TRBD1,TRBJ1-6,NA,TRBV7-9,TGTGCCAGCAGCTTAGCAGGGGGCAGGGGGCCTAATAATTCACCCCTCCACTTT,CASSLAGGRGPNNSPLHF
TRBD2,TRBJ2-3,once,TRBV27,TGTGCCAGCAGTTTGGGGACTAGTGGTGCAGATACGCAGTATTTT,CASSLGTSGADTQYF
NA,TRBJ1-1,NA,TRBV11-3,TGTGCCAGCAGCTTAGAAGGAGACACTGAAGCTTTCTTT,CASSLEGDTEAFF
NA,TRBJ1-1,NA,TRBV11-2,TGTGCCAGCAGCTCCCGATGGGGCGATGAAGCTTTCTTT,CASSSRWGDEAFF
NA,TRBJ1-1,NA,TRBV18,TGTGCCAGCTCTCGCGAACCGGGCACTGAAGCTTTCTTT,CASSREPGTEAFF
NA,TRBJ2-2,NA,TRBV10-1,TGCGCCAGCAGTGAGCGCGGTATCATCGGTGGGGAGCTGTTTTTT,CASSERGIIGGELFF
NA,TRBJ1-4,NA,TRBV5-1,TGCGCCAGCAGCTTGATCCTTGCAACTAATGAAAAACTGTTTTTT,CASSLILATNEKLFF
NA,TRBJ2-4,NA,TRBV11-2,TGTGCCAGCAGCTTAGTTACAGGGCCCTTAGCCAAAAACATTCAGTACTTC,CASSLVTGPLAKNIQYF
NA,TRBJ1-2,NA,TRBV20-1,TGCAGTGCCGAAGGGGCTGAGGGCTACACCTTC,CSAEGAEGYTF
TRBD1,TRBJ1-6,few,TRBV7-8,TGTGCCAGCAGCTTAACGGGACAGGGGGTCTCACCCCTCCACTTT,CASSLTGQGVSPLHF
NA,TRBJ1-1,NA,TRBV6-2/TRBV6-3,TGTGCCAGCAGTTATTATCCGGCTGAAGCTTTCTTT,CASSYYPAEAFF
TRBD1,TRBJ2-1,NA,TRBV2,TGTGCCAGCAGGGAACCGGGGACAGGGCCTAACAATGAGCAGTTCTTC,CASREPGTGPNNEQFF
NA,TRBJ1-3,NA,TRBV5-4,TGTGCCAGCAGCTTCCCCGGACAGACAAGAAACACCATATATTTT,CASSFPGQTRNTIYF
TRBD2,TRBJ2-2,NA,TRBV18,TGTGCCAGCTCACCGCTTTCGAGCGGGGGGGAAAACACCGGGGAGCTGTTTTTT,CASSPLSSGGENTGELFF
NA,TRBJ1-1,NA,TRBV10-3,TGTGCCATCAGTGAGTATACCGGGGGCACTGAAGCTTTCTTT,CAISEYTGGTEAFF
NA,TRBJ2-1,NA,TRBV7-2,TGTGCCAGCAGCTTAAATCGACAGATGTACAATGAGCAGTTCTTC,CASSLNRQMYNEQFF
TRBD1,TRBJ2-2,NA,TRBV11-2,TGTGCCAGCAGCTTCGGGACAGGGAACACCGGGGAGCTGTTTTTT,CASSFGTGNTGELFF
NA,TRBJ1-1,NA,TRBV12-3/TRBV12-4,TGTGCCAGCAGTTTAATGGGGGGGACTGAAGCTTTCTTT,CASSLMGGTEAFF
TRBD1,TRBJ2-5,NA,TRBV19,TGTGCCAGTAGTAGAGAAGGAGGTCAGGGGGCAAAAGAGACCCAGTACTTC,CASSREGGQGAKETQYF
TRBD2,TRBJ2-5,NA,TRBV12-3/TRBV12-4,TGTGCCAGCAGTTTAGGGAGGGAGGGGACCCAGTACTTC,CASSLGREGTQYF
NA,TRBJ1-2,NA,TRBV5-5,TGTGCCAGCAGCTTGGATGAGGGTGCGGGCTACACCTTC,CASSLDEGAGYTF
NA,TRBJ1-1,NA,TRBV28,TGTGCCAGCGCCGCGGCAGGGAACAAAATTGAAGCTTTCTTT,CASAAAGNKIEAFF
TRBD1,TRBJ1-4,NA,TRBV5-8,TGTGCCAGCAGCTTGGGACAGGGAGGTGAAAAACTGTTTTTT,CASSLGQGGEKLFF